What follows is one T cell receptor beta chain and its context. What this receptor recognizes is not known. It has no much larger one-base neighbor in the sample; base qualities were not kept. The sequencer was an Illumina HiSeq 2500. TCR beta libraries were prepared by quantitative 5'-RACE with molecular barcodes. Regarding the original processing steps: A new computational method, built on a probabilistic model of VDJ rearrangement, was used to identify disease-linked TCR variants. TCRdb's own reprocessing of the public reads used fastp at Q25 and MiXCR and kept productive beta chains. Each CDR3 protein gets just one entry, which takes the most common genes and DNA from the rows behind it. TCRdb, rather than the study authors, made the V and J calls. The table for this sample lists more than 500,000 distinct CDR3 sequences; roughly 5.3% of them were counted only once. The biggest ten clones account for 3% to 4% of the sample.

These data originate in a study of CD8 T cells in ankylosing spondylitis (dated by TCRdb to the late 2010s). Study-wide context: The study set out to find disease-linked TCR variants by profiling T cell receptor beta repertoires in ankylosing spondylitis patients and healthy donors. The whole study cohort included about a hundred healthy donors and roughly 24 ankylosing spondylitis patients. Peripheral blood was sampled, and synovial fluid was additionally collected from ankylosing spondylitis patients. General study outcomes and caveats: A TCR beta motif made up of several highly homologous amino acid variants appeared to be characteristic of blood from ankylosing spondylitis patients. The disease-linked clones showed a CD8+ phenotype and occurred at relatively low frequencies in peripheral blood. According to the report, matched synovial fluid samples from ankylosing spondylitis patients were significantly enriched for the disease-linked clones. Some motif variants were previously reported in synovial fluid and blood of reactive arthritis patients, suggesting common disease-initiation mechanisms.

Ends trimmed: V by 5 bases, J by 3 bases; bases unmatched to a gene: 6. The CDR1 and CDR2 encoded by the germline V gene are MDHEN and SYDVKM. The CDR3 starts with the cysteine, ends with the phenylalanine, and has 15 residues. CDR3 DNA is the only sequence kept; it has 45 bases, read in frame from the first base. The origin of this receptor is a male donor with ankylosing spondylitis. Specimen: blood, either unsorted or a sorted T cell fraction (not recorded which). The sequence links TRBV28 to TRBJ2-2; TRBD1 aligns with 7 central bases. The CDR3 reads CASSLPQGDTGELFF. The DNA sequence follows: TGTGCCAGCAGTCTTCCCCAGGGGGACACCGGGGAGCTGTTTTTT.